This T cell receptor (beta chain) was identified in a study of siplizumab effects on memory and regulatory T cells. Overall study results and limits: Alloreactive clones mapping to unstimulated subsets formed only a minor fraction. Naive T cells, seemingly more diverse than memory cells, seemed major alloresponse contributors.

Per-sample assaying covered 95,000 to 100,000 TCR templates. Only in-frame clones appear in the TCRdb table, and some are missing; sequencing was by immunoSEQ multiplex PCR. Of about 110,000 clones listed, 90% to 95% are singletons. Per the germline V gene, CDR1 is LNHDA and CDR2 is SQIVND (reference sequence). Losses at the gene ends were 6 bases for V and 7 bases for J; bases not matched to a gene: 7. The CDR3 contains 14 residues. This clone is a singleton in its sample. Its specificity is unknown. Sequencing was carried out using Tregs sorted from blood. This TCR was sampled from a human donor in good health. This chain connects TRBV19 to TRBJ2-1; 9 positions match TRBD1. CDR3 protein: CASRKTGGVNEQFF. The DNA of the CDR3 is TGTGCCAGTAGGAAGACAGGGGGAGTAAATGAGCAGTTCTTC.